This T cell receptor beta chain is from a study of T cells after yellow fever vaccination. Overall study context: SMART-Seq v4 Ultra Low Input served to prepare low-cell-number fractions. The study's findings and limits: The booster response re-showed most primary clones: approximately 95% CD4, approximately 90% CD8.

TCRdb used MiXCR to reprocess the 5' RACE reads, holding one entry per CDR3 protein. The sample gives some 560,000 distinct CDR3 sequences, roughly 19% of which show up once; 13% to 15% is in the top ten. Germline V CDR1 and CDR2: SGHRS, YFSETQ. The V end lost 4 bases, the J end lost 1 base, and 5 bases lay between the germline ends. The CDR3 is 12 amino acids. The table lists this clonotype with a few counts. Its antigen is still unknown. Sequencing was performed on PBMCs, taken 15 days after the yellow fever booster vaccination. This sequence originates from a man in his thirties or forties who received the YFV17D yellow fever vaccine. This chain connects TRBV5-1 to TRBJ2-5, with D unclear. This CDR3 is CASSIIQETQYF. CDR3 DNA sequence: TGCGCCAGCAGCATAATCCAAGAGACCCAGTACTTC.